Listed here are 18 T cell receptor beta chains from one sample, sequenced in a study of blood T cells in healthy people across ages. It was with a sample-barcoded 5' primer and a J-beta primer mix that a second PCR of about 7 to 12 cycles was run. TCRdb itself ran the 5' RACE reads through MiXCR, one entry per CDR3 protein. This table holds roughly 700,000 distinct CDR3 sequences, roughly 25% found once. The data were also submitted as part of a second study, on T cells of mothers and their children.

The sequenced sample consisted of blood. These receptors were obtained from a boy younger than 18 in good health.

The chain employs TRBV4-3 and TRBJ1-1; the match to TRBD1 covers 8 bases. Germline lookup yields CDR1 LGHNA and CDR2 YSLEER. This CDR3 comprises 14 residues. V lost 3 bases to trimming and J lost 5 bases; unmatched junction nucleotides: 5. The CDR3 DNA sequence: TGCGCCAGCAGCCATTACAGGGGGGAGACTGAAGCTTTCTTT. Translated, it gives CASSHYRGETEAFF.

V and J are TRBV7-9 and TRBJ2-5; a weak D match, TRBD1 (6 bases). Per the germline V gene, CDR1 is SEHNR and CDR2 is FQNEAQ (reference sequence). This CDR3 comprises 16 residues. V lost 5 bases and J lost 4, with 20 bases in between. The CDR3 region has the DNA TGTGCCAGCAGCAACAGCAAACAGGGCAAGGGAGAGACCCAGTACTTC. The encoded protein is CASSNSKQGKGETQYF.

This chain links TRBV20-1 with TRBJ2-6; D not certain. The CDR3 sequence is 18 residues long. Germline lookup yields CDR1 DFQATT and CDR2 SNEGSKA (reference sequence). Trimming stripped 0 bases from V and 0 bases from J, with 15 bases between. The CDR3 coding sequence is TGCAGTGCTAGAGATCGTACCAGGTTTAACTCTGGGGCCAACGTCCTGACTTTC. Protein product: CSARDRTRFNSGANVLTF.

The chain couples TRBV6-6 to TRBJ2-1, with 7 bases aligning to TRBD1. The J call is in doubt because the DNA end fits TRBJ2-7 better. CDR3 size: 15 residues. Germline loops: CDR1 MNHNY, CDR2 SVGAGI (reference sequence). Written as DNA, the CDR3 is TGTGCCAGCAGTTACTACCGGGACAGAAAGTGGGAGCAGTACTTC. This gives the protein CASSYYRDRKWEQYF.

This clonotype showed up just a few times. The chain uses TRBV6-6 and TRBJ2-3; D ambiguous. The germline V gene encodes CDR1 MNHNY and CDR2 SVGAGI (reference sequence). The V end was cut by 7 bases, the J end by 4 bases, with 12 bases between. The CDR3 loop spans 13 amino acids. The CDR3 region is CASTLRAADTQYF. In DNA form, the CDR3 reads TGTGCCAGCACTTTAAGAGCAGCAGATACGCAGTATTTT.

This clonotype occurred once. The CDR3 is CSARIQTGSSYNEQFF. In nucleotides, the CDR3 is TGCAGTGCTAGGATTCAGACAGGGAGCTCCTACAATGAGCAGTTCTTC. The chain joins TRBV20-1 to TRBJ2-1, with TRBD1 matching 7 bases. The length of the CDR3 is 16 residues. The V and J ends lost 3 bases and 0 bases, in that order; junction bases with no gene match: 8. Germline CDR1 and CDR2: DFQATT and SNEGSKA (reference sequence).

The chain is built from TRBV28 and TRBJ2-4, with 7 bases identical to TRBD2. Germline loops: CDR1 MDHEN, CDR2 SYDVKM. The V segment lost 2 bases and the J segment 0 bases; nucleotides outside the gene matches: 4. The CDR3 runs 16 residues. CDR3 residues: CASSLLWGGAKNIQYF. The CDR3 coding sequence is TGTGCCAGCAGTTTACTGTGGGGGGGAGCCAAAAACATTCAGTACTTC.

This clonotype was recorded many times. The chain carries TRBV7-9 and TRBJ2-7; D remains unclear. The CDR3 has 13 residues. CDR1 SEHNR and CDR2 FQNEAQ come from the germline V gene (reference sequence). V lost 6 bases to trimming and J lost 2 bases, with 11 bases between them. As DNA, the CDR3 is TGTGCCAGCAGTTTCCCAGGAGCCTACGAGCAGTACTTC. This sequence encodes CASSFPGAYEQYF.

This clonotype came up once. The rearrangement joins TRBV13 to TRBJ1-4; no clear D. V lost 5 bases and J lost 0, with 16 bases in between. Germline V gene data show CDR1 as PRHDT and CDR2 as FYEKMQ (reference sequence). The CDR3 totals 17 residues. The CDR3 sequence: CASSQGQVWTTNEKLFF. In nucleotides, the CDR3 is TGTGCCAGCAGCCAAGGTCAGGTGTGGACAACTAATGAAAAACTGTTTTTT.

This chain uses TRBV28 with TRBJ2-1, with TRBD2 identical over 13 bases. The CDR3 loop spans 17 amino acids. V shed 6 bases and J 3 bases; nucleotides not matched to a gene: 8. CDR1 is MDHEN and CDR2 is SYDVKM in the germline V gene. CDR3 residues: CASSHGLAGEIYNEQFF. In nucleotides, the CDR3 is TGTGCCAGCAGCCACGGACTAGCGGGAGAGATCTACAATGAGCAGTTCTTC.

The gene calls are TRBV7-9 and TRBJ1-3; D unclear. The V gene lost 2 bases and the J gene lost 8 bases, with 25 bases spanning the gap. The CDR3 is 18 amino acids. Germline V CDR1 and CDR2: SEHNR, FQNEAQ (reference sequence). The CDR3: CASSLSAGEVSLEDTIYF. CDR3 DNA: TGTGCCAGCAGCTTAAGTGCTGGGGAGGTCTCTTTAGAGGACACCATATATTTT.

The genes are TRBV12-3 or TRBV12-4 and TRBJ2-5; TRBD2 aligns across 13 bases. The tail of the sequence fits TRBJ2-1 better, so the J call may be wrong. The CDR3 extends over 16 amino acids. CDR3 protein: CASSLPTSGGAGEQFF. CDR3 DNA sequence: TGTGCCAGCAGTTTACCTACTAGCGGGGGGGCGGGTGAGCAGTTCTTC.

The table lists this clonotype with a few counts. The chain employs TRBV20-1 and TRBJ2-2, with 12 bases identical to TRBD2. Germline-derived CDR1 and CDR2 are DFQATT and SNEGSKA (reference sequence). Trimming at V came to 0 bases and at J to 3 bases, leaving 8 bases not matched to a gene. The CDR3 is 18 residues long. The CDR3 protein is CSARDLTSGGPDTGELFF. CDR3 DNA sequence: TGCAGTGCTAGAGATCTGACTAGCGGGGGCCCGGACACCGGGGAGCTGTTTTTT.

This clonotype was observed a few times. V gene TRBV28 combines with J gene TRBJ1-3; 8 bases map to TRBD1. The CDR3 contains 17 residues. Germline lookup yields CDR1 MDHEN and CDR2 SYDVKM. Trimming removed 5 bases from V and 0 bases from J; junction bases left unmatched: 9. This CDR3 is CASSIPGTGFSGNTIYF. As DNA, the CDR3 is TGTGCCAGCAGTATCCCCGGGACAGGTTTCTCTGGAAACACCATATATTTT.

J is TRBJ2-3 and V is TRBV28, with a possible D match to TRBD2 (6 bases). CDR3 length: 14 amino acids. The germline V gene encodes CDR1 MDHEN and CDR2 SYDVKM. V was shortened by 2 bases and J by 6 bases, with 12 bases between the two germline ends. In nucleotides, the CDR3 is TGTGCCAGCAGTTTAGGGGGGTCAGAGGATACGCAGTATTTT. Translation gives CASSLGGSEDTQYF. Complete variable domain (other parts from reference TRBV28 and TRBJ2-3): DVKVTQSSRYLVKRTGEKVFLECVQDMDHENMFWYRQDPGLGLRLIYFSYDVKMKEKGDIPEGYSVSREKKERFSLILESASTNQTSMYLCASSLGGSEDTQYFGPGTRLTVL.

This rearrangement joins TRBV20-1 to TRBJ2-5; D possibly uses TRBD1 or TRBD2 (5 bases each). CDR3 size: 12 residues. Germline V gives CDR1 DFQATT, CDR2 SNEGSKA (reference sequence). Trimming removed 6 bases at V and 4 bases at J, with 12 bases between. DNA for the CDR3: TGCAGTGCCTTCGGGGCCATAGAGACCCAGTACTTC. Its protein product is CSAFGAIETQYF.

The rearrangement uses TRBV6-6 and TRBJ1-1, with no clear D. This CDR3 contains 15 residues. The germline gives CDR1 MNHNY, CDR2 SVGAGI (reference sequence). V gave up 6 bases and J gave up 5 bases, with 19 bases separating them. The chain's CDR3 is CASSPDGRKVTEAFF. The CDR3 DNA follows: TGTGCCAGCAGCCCAGACGGGAGGAAGGTAACTGAAGCTTTCTTT.

V is TRBV3-1 and J is TRBJ1-2, with 7 bases matching TRBD1. Trimming at V came to 2 bases and at J to 0 bases, leaving 3 bases not matched to a gene. The CDR3 runs to 15 residues. Germline V gene lookup returns CDR1 LGHDT and CDR2 YNNKEL (reference sequence). CDR3 region: CASSQRGTANYGYTF. In DNA, the CDR3 is TGTGCCAGCAGCCAACGCGGGACAGCTAACTATGGCTACACCTTC.